The 19 T cell receptor beta chains in this list originate from one sample, sequenced in a study of blood T cell repertoires in COVID-19. Only in-frame clones appear in the TCRdb table, and some are missing; sequencing was by immunoSEQ multiplex PCR. The sample carries approximately 350,000 clones, more than 70% recorded once. Source material: peripheral blood. These receptors were collected from a woman aged 70-85 years with COVID-19, enrolled during active disease.

This chain joins TRBV5-4 and TRBJ1-6; tentative D call: TRBD1 (5 bases). The germline gives CDR1 SGHNT, CDR2 YYREEE (reference sequence). V was pared by 2 bases and J by 7 bases, with 10 bases between. The CDR3 has 14 residues. The CDR3 here is CASSFRGGNSPLHF. The CDR3 nucleotides are TGTGCCAGCAGCTTCCGGGGGGGGAATTCACCCCTCCACTTT. Looking up the rest from reference TRBV5-4 and TRBJ1-6 gives the full variable domain: ETGVTQSPTHLIKTRGQQVTLRCSSQSGHNTVSWYQQALGQGPQFIFQYYREEENGRGNFPPRFSGLQFPNYSSELNVNALELDDSALYLCASSFRGGNSPLHFGNGTRLTVT.

V and J are TRBV13 and TRBJ2-3, with D possibly matching TRBD2 (6 bases). Trimming left V 4 bases short and J 2 bases short, with 10 bases between. From germline, CDR1 is PRHDT and CDR2 FYEKMQ (reference sequence). The length of the CDR3 is 14 residues. The CDR3 coding sequence is TGTGCCAGCAGCTCCCGGACTATCACAGATACGCAGTATTTT. This sequence encodes CASSSRTITDTQYF.

This chain joins TRBV7-2 and TRBJ2-7; D gene unclear. The CDR3 is 16 amino acids. Germline V lookup: CDR1 SGHTA, CDR2 FQGNSA. Trimming shortened V by 3 bases and J by 2 bases, and 17 bases separated the two germline ends. CDR3 bases: TGTGCCAGCAGCTTTAACGCGGTCTCCGACCCCTACGAGCAGTACTTC. Protein sequence: CASSFNAVSDPYEQYF.

V gene TRBV7-9 combines with J gene TRBJ2-3; 7 positions agree with TRBD1. The ends lost 6 bases at V and 8 bases at J; junction bases unmatched: 8. The CDR3 extends over 13 amino acids. The V gene's germline CDR1 is SEHNR and CDR2 FQNEAQ (reference sequence). In nucleotides, the CDR3 is TGTGCCAGCAGTTGGACAGGTCTCGCTACGCAGTATTTT. Protein sequence: CASSWTGLATQYF.

The CDR3 loop is CASSIVGTGDYEQYF. CDR3 nucleotides: TGTGCCAGTAGTATAGTCGGGACAGGGGACTACGAGCAGTACTTC. V is TRBV19 and J is TRBJ2-7; 10 nucleotides agree with TRBD1. The CDR3 runs to 15 residues. V trimming: 1 base; J trimming: 3 bases; junction bases outside the gene matches: 3. CDR1 is LNHDA and CDR2 is SQIVND in the germline V gene (reference sequence).

This clone was seen a single time. This rearrangement joins TRBV5-8 to TRBJ1-5; no firm D call. The CDR3 covers 14 residues. CDR1 is SGHTS and CDR2 is YDEGEE in the germline V gene. V was shortened by 0 bases and J by 3 bases, with 7 bases between the two germline ends. The CDR3 is CASSLGTYNQPQHF. The CDR3 region has the DNA TGTGCCAGCAGCTTGGGAACTTACAATCAGCCCCAGCATTTT.

The chain couples TRBV21-1 to TRBJ1-2; no DNA check was done on the table's D call, TRBD1. TRBV21-1 is annotated as a pseudogene. CDR3 length: 13 amino acids. The CDR3: CASKLGPNYGYTF. The DNA of the CDR3 is TGTGCCAGCAAACTGGGGCCTAACTATGGCTACACCTTC.

This sequence joins TRBV9 and TRBJ1-4; TRBD1 aligns across 8 bases. CDR3 length equals 15 residues. Germline loops: CDR1 SGDLS, CDR2 YYNGEE. Losses at the gene ends were 3 bases for V and 7 bases for J; bases not matched to a gene: 8. The CDR3 DNA reads as TGTGCCAGCAGCGCTCCCGACAGGGGTCGTGAAAAACTGTTTTTT. Residues: CASSAPDRGREKLFF.

The chain combines TRBV29-1 with TRBJ1-2; TRBD1 might be the D (6 bases). The CDR3 length is 13 residues. Germline V gene lookup returns CDR1 SQVTM and CDR2 ANQGSEA. V gave up 4 bases and J gave up 3 bases, with 12 bases separating them. CDR3 amino acids: CSVVDSRYYGYTF. The CDR3 DNA is TGCAGCGTTGTGGACAGCCGATACTATGGCTACACCTTC.

This clone was detected many times. The V call is TRBV4-1, the J call TRBJ1-5; 9 bases agree with TRBD1. J was trimmed by 7 bases and V by 3 bases; bases with no gene match: 7. This CDR3 has 15 residues. Germline assignment: CDR1 MGHRA and CDR2 YSYEKL. This CDR3 is CASSQGDRVNQPQHF. The DNA for the CDR3 is TGCGCCAGCAGCCAGGGGGACAGGGTGAACCAGCCCCAGCATTTT.

The genes are TRBV2 and TRBJ1-2, with a possible D match to TRBD1 (5 bases). Germline assignment: CDR1 SNHLY and CDR2 FYNNEI. This CDR3 has 14 amino acids. V was pared by 0 bases and J by 4 bases, with 9 bases between. The CDR3 reads CASSEARTRYGYTF. The CDR3 region has the DNA TGTGCCAGCAGTGAAGCGAGGACACGCTATGGCTACACCTTC.

CDR3 sequence reads: CASRGSGGRNEQFF. CDR3 coding DNA: TGTGCCAGTAGAGGTAGCGGGGGGCGAAATGAGCAGTTCTTC. The chain employs TRBV19 and TRBJ2-1; 10 nucleotides align to TRBD2. In germline, CDR1 is LNHDA, CDR2 SQIVND (reference sequence). CDR3 length equals 14 residues. V lost 6 bases to trimming and J lost 7 bases; unmatched junction nucleotides: 6.

This chain uses TRBV7-9 with TRBJ2-3; maybe TRBD1 (5 bases). The CDR3 contains 15 residues. Between the trimmed V and J ends, which lost 5 bases and 2 bases, there was a span of 14 bases. Germline loops: CDR1 SEHNR, CDR2 FQNEAQ (reference sequence). The CDR3 sequence: CASSPLTGFTDTQYF. The CDR3 DNA reads as TGTGCCAGCAGCCCGCTTACAGGTTTCACAGATACGCAGTATTTT.

The CDR3 DNA sequence: TGTGCCAGCAGCCGAGCACCGTGGTCCGATGGCTACACCTTC. Amino acid sequence: CASSRAPWSDGYTF. The rearrangement links TRBV3-1 (or the pseudogene TRBV3-2) to TRBJ1-2; no clear D. CDR1 and CDR2 (germline): LGHDT, YNNKEL (reference sequence). Deletions cut 4 bases from V and 6 bases from J, with 15 bases between. The CDR3 consists of 14 residues.

This chain joins TRBV18 and TRBJ1-5; TRBD1 matches at 8 bases. The germline V gene has CDR1 KGHSH and CDR2 LQKENI. V lost 4 bases, J lost 5 bases, and 1 base stayed unmatched. The CDR3 has 13 amino acids. The CDR3 DNA is TGTGCCAGCTCACTACAGGGGGATCAGCCCCAGCATTTT. Protein sequence: CASSLQGDQPQHF. Full variable domain (remainder filled in from reference TRBV18 and TRBJ1-5): NAGVMQNPRHLVRRRGQEARLRCSPMKGHSHVYWYRQLPEEGLKFMVYLQKENIIDESGMPKERFSAEFPKEGPSILRIQQVVRGDSAAYFCASSLQGDQPQHFGDGTRLSIL.

This chain joins TRBV5-1 and TRBJ2-3; D is possibly TRBD1 (5 bases). V was cut by 3 bases and J by 6 bases, with 14 bases left in between. Looked up from germline, CDR1 is SGHRS and CDR2 is YFSETQ. The CDR3 runs 14 residues. Here the CDR3 reads CASSSPPTADTQYF. CDR3 nucleotide sequence: TGCGCCAGCAGCTCCCCCCCGACAGCGGATACGCAGTATTTT.

This clone is a singleton in its sample. The conserved phenylalanine or tryptophan is not found at the CDR3 terminus, so this likely reflects a read error. It is unclear where the CDR3 begins or ends on the DNA, so no DNA is shown, and the CDR3 is as TCRdb lists it. The rearrangement links TRBV1 to TRBJ1-4; the DNA was not used to check the table's D call, TRBD1. TRBV1 is given as a pseudogene. The CDR3 is 14 residues long, ends included. The CDR3 spells CTSSQDWSGTGAVR.

The rearrangement uses TRBV6-6 and TRBJ1-4, with D maybe TRBD1 (5 bases). Trimming left V 5 bases short and J 5 bases short, with 12 bases between. Germline V gene lookup returns CDR1 MNHNY and CDR2 SVGAGI (reference sequence). The CDR3 extends over 14 amino acids. The CDR3 is CASSLGTFNEKLFF. As DNA, the CDR3 is TGTGCCAGCAGTCTCGGGACTTTCAATGAAAAACTGTTTTTT.

A remark on this clone: Other DNA sequences in this specimen translate into the identical CDR3. The DNA for the CDR3 is TGTGCCAGCAGTGACAGGGGTCCAGATACGCAGTATTTT. This translates into CASSDRGPDTQYF. The chain links TRBV7-9 to TRBJ2-3; 8 bases agree with TRBD1. The J segment lost 4 bases and the V segment lost 6 bases, leaving 3 bases of the junction unmatched. The CDR3 extends over 13 amino acids. Germline V CDR1 and CDR2: SEHNR, FQNEAQ (reference sequence).